The rows below give T cell receptor beta chains drawn from one sample of a study of cytomegalovirus exposure and HLA in healthy donors. Using immunoSEQ multiplex PCR, the repertoire was profiled, and TCRdb retains in-frame clones only, with some absent. The data contain 200,000 to 250,000 clones, 65% to 85% of them seen just once; the ten biggest clones take up roughly 0.75%. Sequenced material: PBMCs. Receptors originate from a boy younger than 10 in good health and CMV-seronegative. The CDR3 runs from the conserved cysteine through the conserved F or W. D genes are given only for firm matches. Size values are once, few and many counts, or a class for expanded clones, and some rows have none.

j_call: TRBJ1-4; d_call: TRBD1; v_call: TRBV20-1; clone_size: -; cdr3_aa: CSALQGEKLFF; cdr3_nt: TGCAGTGCATTACAGGGGGAAAAACTGTTTTTT
j_call: TRBJ2-5; d_call: -; v_call: TRBV18; clone_size: -; cdr3_aa: CASSPPFGGVGETQYF; cdr3_nt: TGTGCCAGCTCACCACCGTTTGGAGGGGTGGGTGAGACCCAGTACTTC
j_call: TRBJ2-1; d_call: TRBD1; v_call: TRBV7-6; clone_size: -; cdr3_aa: CASSLVGGLNEQFF; cdr3_nt: TGTGCCAGCAGCTTAGTAGGGGGCTTGAATGAGCAGTTCTTC
j_call: TRBJ2-4; d_call: TRBD2; v_call: TRBV10-3; clone_size: -; cdr3_aa: CAISDIAGSKNIQYF; cdr3_nt: TGTGCCATCAGTGATATAGCGGGGTCCAAAAACATTCAGTACTTC
j_call: TRBJ1-1; d_call: -; v_call: TRBV5-1; clone_size: -; cdr3_aa: CASSLAGPPAGAFF; cdr3_nt: TGCGCCAGCAGCTTAGCCGGGCCTCCCGCGGGAGCTTTCTTT
j_call: TRBJ2-3; d_call: TRBD1; v_call: TRBV7-9; clone_size: -; cdr3_aa: CASSPGTGPHYGTDTQYF; cdr3_nt: TGTGCCAGCAGCCCAGGGACAGGTCCGCACTACGGGACAGATACGCAGTATTTT
j_call: TRBJ2-7; d_call: -; v_call: TRBV29-1; clone_size: -; cdr3_aa: CSVAGINYEQYF; cdr3_nt: TGCAGCGTGGCCGGGATCAACTACGAGCAGTACTTC
j_call: TRBJ1-1; d_call: -; v_call: TRBV6-1; clone_size: few; cdr3_aa: CASSEMGAANTEAFF; cdr3_nt: TGTGCCAGCAGCGAAATGGGGGCCGCGAACACTGAAGCTTTCTTT
j_call: TRBJ2-2; d_call: TRBD1; v_call: TRBV27; clone_size: -; cdr3_aa: CASSSFRDRYTGELFF; cdr3_nt: TGTGCCAGCAGTTCGTTCCGGGACAGGTACACCGGGGAGCTGTTTTTT
j_call: TRBJ2-3; d_call: -; v_call: TRBV5-1; clone_size: -; cdr3_aa: CASSPPRAFTDTQYF; cdr3_nt: TGCGCCAGCAGCCCCCCGCGGGCGTTTACAGATACGCAGTATTTT
j_call: TRBJ1-5; d_call: -; v_call: TRBV6-1; clone_size: -; cdr3_aa: CASSDLFGAQPQHF; cdr3_nt: TGTGCCAGCAGTGACCTGTTTGGGGCCCAGCCCCAGCATTTT
j_call: TRBJ2-7; d_call: TRBD2; v_call: TRBV5-4; clone_size: -; cdr3_aa: CASSLGVAGTTLEQYF; cdr3_nt: TGTGCCAGCAGCTTGGGGGTAGCGGGGACCACCCTCGAGCAGTACTTC
j_call: TRBJ1-3; d_call: TRBD1; v_call: TRBV4-1; clone_size: once; cdr3_aa: CASSQEGQGAFGNTIYF; cdr3_nt: TGCGCCAGCAGCCAAGAAGGACAGGGGGCGTTTGGAAACACCATATATTTT
j_call: TRBJ2-1; d_call: -; v_call: TRBV9; clone_size: -; cdr3_aa: CASSEGRDEQFF; cdr3_nt: TGTGCCAGCTCAGAAGGCAGGGATGAGCAGTTCTTC
j_call: TRBJ2-7; d_call: TRBD2; v_call: TRBV6-5; clone_size: once; cdr3_aa: CASSYRERGRYEQYF; cdr3_nt: TGTGCCAGCAGTTACCGGGAGCGGGGACGCTACGAGCAGTACTTC
j_call: TRBJ2-3; d_call: -; v_call: TRBV6-4; clone_size: -; cdr3_aa: CASNPTGLPTDTQYF; cdr3_nt: TGTGCCAGCAACCCAACAGGGCTCCCCACAGATACGCAGTATTTT
j_call: TRBJ2-7; d_call: TRBD2; v_call: TRBV27; clone_size: -; cdr3_aa: CASSYSGARYEQYF; cdr3_nt: TGTGCCAGCAGCTACAGCGGGGCTCGGTACGAGCAGTACTTC
j_call: TRBJ2-3; d_call: TRBD2; v_call: TRBV15; clone_size: -; cdr3_aa: CATSRDWLLAGGTSTDTQYF; cdr3_nt: TGTGCCACCAGCAGAGATTGGTTACTAGCGGGGGGCACTAGCACAGATACGCAGTATTTT
j_call: TRBJ1-5; d_call: -; v_call: TRBV12-2; clone_size: once; cdr3_aa: CASRFYGGNQPQHF; cdr3_nt: TGTGCAAGTCGCTTTTATGGGGGGAACCAGCCCCAGCATTTT
j_call: TRBJ1-2; d_call: TRBD1; v_call: TRBV6-6; clone_size: -; cdr3_aa: CASSFGQGDGYTF; cdr3_nt: TGTGCCAGCAGTTTTGGGCAGGGGGATGGCTACACCTTC
j_call: TRBJ2-5; d_call: -; v_call: TRBV10-3; clone_size: -; cdr3_aa: CAMGGGQETQYF; cdr3_nt: TGTGCCATGGGAGGGGGGCAAGAGACCCAGTACTTC
j_call: TRBJ2-1; d_call: -; v_call: TRBV7-2; clone_size: -; cdr3_aa: CASSSSPLRAIYNEQFF; cdr3_nt: TGTGCCAGCAGCTCTAGTCCGTTGCGTGCTATCTACAATGAGCAGTTCTTC
j_call: TRBJ1-1; d_call: -; v_call: TRBV6-1; clone_size: -; cdr3_aa: CASSRPYHPGEAFF; cdr3_nt: TGTGCCAGCAGTCGACCGTATCATCCGGGAGAAGCTTTCTTT
j_call: TRBJ2-7; d_call: -; v_call: TRBV11-2; clone_size: -; cdr3_aa: CASSLGLGKYEQYF; cdr3_nt: TGTGCCAGCAGCTTAGGGCTGGGCAAGTACGAGCAGTACTTC
j_call: TRBJ2-7; d_call: -; v_call: TRBV19; clone_size: -; cdr3_aa: CASSISGEQYF; cdr3_nt: TGTGCCAGTAGTATCTCCGGCGAGCAGTACTTC
j_call: TRBJ2-1; d_call: TRBD2; v_call: TRBV9; clone_size: -; cdr3_aa: CASSVGSRPGGLDYNEQFF; cdr3_nt: TGTGCCAGCAGCGTAGGGAGCCGTCCGGGAGGTTTGGATTACAATGAGCAGTTCTTC
j_call: TRBJ2-7; d_call: -; v_call: TRBV7-2; clone_size: -; cdr3_aa: CASSLVVGDEQYF; cdr3_nt: TGTGCCAGCAGCTTAGTTGTCGGGGACGAGCAGTACTTC
j_call: TRBJ1-2; d_call: TRBD1; v_call: TRBV19; clone_size: -; cdr3_aa: CASSVGTAVNYGYTF; cdr3_nt: TGTGCCAGTAGTGTTGGGACAGCGGTTAACTATGGCTACACCTTC
j_call: TRBJ2-2; d_call: -; v_call: TRBV5-1; clone_size: once; cdr3_aa: CASSLGAVNTGELFF; cdr3_nt: TGCGCCAGCAGCTTGGGAGCGGTGAACACCGGGGAGCTGTTTTTT
j_call: TRBJ2-7; d_call: TRBD1; v_call: TRBV6-1; clone_size: -; cdr3_aa: CASSESGRGNYEQYF; cdr3_nt: TGTGCCAGCAGTGAATCGGGCAGGGGGAACTACGAGCAGTACTTC
j_call: TRBJ2-7; d_call: -; v_call: TRBV6-5; clone_size: few; cdr3_aa: CASSYSAASSYEQYF; cdr3_nt: TGTGCCAGCAGTTACTCGGCGGCCAGCTCCTACGAGCAGTACTTC
j_call: TRBJ1-5; d_call: -; v_call: TRBV10-1; clone_size: -; cdr3_aa: CASSDPFLRPAGVSNQPQHF; cdr3_nt: TGCGCCAGCAGTGACCCCTTCTTGAGGCCCGCAGGGGTTAGCAATCAGCCCCAGCATTTT
j_call: TRBJ2-7; d_call: TRBD1; v_call: TRBV29-1; clone_size: -; cdr3_aa: CSVDMGQGNEQYF; cdr3_nt: TGCAGCGTTGATATGGGACAGGGTAACGAGCAGTACTTC
j_call: TRBJ1-2; d_call: TRBD1; v_call: TRBV7-8; clone_size: -; cdr3_aa: CASSPEGTGYGYTF; cdr3_nt: TGTGCCAGCAGTCCCGAGGGGACAGGCTATGGCTACACCTTC
j_call: TRBJ2-7; d_call: TRBD2; v_call: TRBV20-1; clone_size: -; cdr3_aa: CSAGDEQYF; cdr3_nt: TGCAGCGCGGGAGACGAGCAGTACTTC
j_call: TRBJ1-6; d_call: -; v_call: TRBV5-4; clone_size: -; cdr3_aa: CASSQERGGFSPLHF; cdr3_nt: TGTGCCAGCAGCCAAGAGAGGGGGGGCTTCTCACCCCTCCACTTT
j_call: TRBJ2-7; d_call: -; v_call: TRBV2; clone_size: once; cdr3_aa: CATLKGGGTYEQYF; cdr3_nt: TGTGCCACCCTAAAGGGGGGGGGAACCTACGAGCAGTACTTC
j_call: TRBJ2-3; d_call: -; v_call: TRBV9; clone_size: -; cdr3_aa: CASSVGPPDTQYF; cdr3_nt: TGTGCCAGCAGCGTAGGGCCCCCAGATACGCAGTATTTT
j_call: TRBJ2-3; d_call: TRBD2; v_call: TRBV9; clone_size: -; cdr3_aa: CASSAGLAGAGWDTQYF; cdr3_nt: TGTGCCAGCAGCGCCGGACTAGCGGGAGCGGGTTGGGATACGCAGTATTTT
j_call: TRBJ2-3; d_call: TRBD2; v_call: TRBV7-8; clone_size: -; cdr3_aa: CASSTISGTSGSTDTQYF; cdr3_nt: TGTGCCAGCAGCACGATAAGCGGGACTAGCGGGAGCACAGATACGCAGTATTTT
j_call: TRBJ2-2; d_call: -; v_call: TRBV25-1; clone_size: few; cdr3_aa: CASSAPGLHTGELFF; cdr3_nt: TGTGCCAGCAGTGCCCCGGGACTCCACACCGGGGAGCTGTTTTTT
j_call: TRBJ1-5; d_call: -; v_call: TRBV6-5; clone_size: -; cdr3_aa: CASSPNQPQHF; cdr3_nt: TGTGCCAGCAGTCCTAATCAGCCCCAGCATTTT
j_call: TRBJ1-1; d_call: -; v_call: TRBV12-1; clone_size: few; cdr3_aa: CASSFASEETEAFF; cdr3_nt: TGTGCCAGCAGCTTTGCCTCGGAGGAGACTGAAGCTTTCTTT
j_call: TRBJ2-1; d_call: TRBD2; v_call: TRBV11-2; clone_size: -; cdr3_aa: CASSPGGLALDEQFF; cdr3_nt: TGTGCCAGCAGCCCCGGGGGACTAGCGCTCGATGAGCAGTTCTTC
j_call: TRBJ1-2; d_call: TRBD1; v_call: TRBV12-5; clone_size: -; cdr3_aa: CASGPSPTGRNGYTF; cdr3_nt: TGTGCTAGTGGCCCATCCCCGACAGGGAGGAATGGCTACACCTTC
j_call: TRBJ2-1; d_call: TRBD1; v_call: TRBV7-8; clone_size: -; cdr3_aa: CASSLEQGSYNEQFF; cdr3_nt: TGTGCCAGCAGCTTAGAACAGGGGAGTTACAATGAGCAGTTCTTC
j_call: TRBJ1-1; d_call: -; v_call: TRBV2; clone_size: few; cdr3_aa: CASSPLKGDTEAFF; cdr3_nt: TGTGCCAGCAGCCCATTAAAGGGGGACACTGAAGCTTTCTTT
j_call: TRBJ2-7; d_call: TRBD2; v_call: TRBV6-5; clone_size: -; cdr3_aa: CASSYGTSGTYEQYF; cdr3_nt: TGTGCCAGCAGTTACGGGACTAGCGGCACCTACGAGCAGTACTTC
j_call: TRBJ2-7; d_call: -; v_call: TRBV7-2; clone_size: -; cdr3_aa: CASSFSQDPYEQYF; cdr3_nt: TGTGCCAGCAGCTTCTCACAGGACCCCTACGAGCAGTACTTC
j_call: TRBJ2-4; d_call: -; v_call: TRBV27; clone_size: -; cdr3_aa: CASSQGGLGIQYF; cdr3_nt: TGTGCCAGCAGTCAGGGGGGCTTGGGCATTCAGTACTTC
j_call: TRBJ2-3; d_call: TRBD1; v_call: TRBV19; clone_size: -; cdr3_aa: CASSVYRGDDTQYF; cdr3_nt: TGTGCCAGTAGTGTCTACAGGGGGGATGATACGCAGTATTTT
j_call: TRBJ1-2; d_call: TRBD1; v_call: TRBV30; clone_size: -; cdr3_aa: CAWSRQGSGYTF; cdr3_nt: TGTGCCTGGAGTCGACAGGGGAGCGGCTACACCTTC